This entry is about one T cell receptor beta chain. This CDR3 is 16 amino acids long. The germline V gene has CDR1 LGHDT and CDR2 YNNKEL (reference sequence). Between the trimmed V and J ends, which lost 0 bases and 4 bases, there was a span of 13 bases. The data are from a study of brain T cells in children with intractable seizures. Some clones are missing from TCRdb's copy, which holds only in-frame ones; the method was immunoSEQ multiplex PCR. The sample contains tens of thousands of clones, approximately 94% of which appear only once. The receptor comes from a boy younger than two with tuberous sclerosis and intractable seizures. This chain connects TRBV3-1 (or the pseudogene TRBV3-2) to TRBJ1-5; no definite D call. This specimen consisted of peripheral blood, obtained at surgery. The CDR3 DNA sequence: TGTGCCAGCAGCCAAGATCTTGGGTCAGGTAATCAGCCCCAGCATTTT. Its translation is CASSQDLGSGNQPQHF.